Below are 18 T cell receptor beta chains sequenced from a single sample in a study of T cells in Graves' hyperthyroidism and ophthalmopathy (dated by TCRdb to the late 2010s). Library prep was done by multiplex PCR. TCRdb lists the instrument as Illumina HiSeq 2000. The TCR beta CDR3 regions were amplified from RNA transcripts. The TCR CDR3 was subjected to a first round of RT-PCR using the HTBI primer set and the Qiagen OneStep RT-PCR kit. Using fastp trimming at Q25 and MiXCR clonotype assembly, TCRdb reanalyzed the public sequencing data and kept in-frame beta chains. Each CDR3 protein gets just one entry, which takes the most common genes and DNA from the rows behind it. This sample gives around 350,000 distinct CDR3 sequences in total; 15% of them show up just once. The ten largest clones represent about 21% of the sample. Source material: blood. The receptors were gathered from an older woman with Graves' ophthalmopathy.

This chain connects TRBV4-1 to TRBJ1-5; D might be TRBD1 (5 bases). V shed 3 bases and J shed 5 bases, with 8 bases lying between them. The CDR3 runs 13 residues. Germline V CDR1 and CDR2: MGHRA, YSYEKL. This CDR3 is CASSQQGDQPQHF. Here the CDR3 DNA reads TGCGCCAGCAGCCAGCAGGGTGATCAGCCCCAGCATTTT.

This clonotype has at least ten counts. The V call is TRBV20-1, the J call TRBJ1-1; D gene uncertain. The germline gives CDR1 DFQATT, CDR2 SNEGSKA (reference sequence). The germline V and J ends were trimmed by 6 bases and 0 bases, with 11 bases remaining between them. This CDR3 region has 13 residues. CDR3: CSAPRHLNTEAFF. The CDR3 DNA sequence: TGCAGTGCCCCTAGACACCTGAACACTGAAGCTTTCTTT.

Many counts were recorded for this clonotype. The chain's CDR3 is CASLGQGRGNTEAFF. The CDR3 DNA follows: TGTGCCAGCCTCGGACAGGGAAGGGGGAACACTGAAGCTTTCTTT. This chain connects TRBV27 to TRBJ1-1; 8 bases agree with TRBD1. J was trimmed by 1 base and V by 8 bases; bases with no gene match: 9. CDR1 MNHEY and CDR2 SMNVEV come from the germline V gene (reference sequence). The CDR3 sequence is 15 residues long.

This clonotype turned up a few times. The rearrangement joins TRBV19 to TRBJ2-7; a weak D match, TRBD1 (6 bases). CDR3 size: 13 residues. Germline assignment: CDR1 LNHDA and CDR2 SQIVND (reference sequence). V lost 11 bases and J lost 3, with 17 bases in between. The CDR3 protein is CASSKTGNYEQYF. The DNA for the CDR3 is TGTGCCTCTTCCAAAACAGGGAACTACGAGCAGTACTTC.

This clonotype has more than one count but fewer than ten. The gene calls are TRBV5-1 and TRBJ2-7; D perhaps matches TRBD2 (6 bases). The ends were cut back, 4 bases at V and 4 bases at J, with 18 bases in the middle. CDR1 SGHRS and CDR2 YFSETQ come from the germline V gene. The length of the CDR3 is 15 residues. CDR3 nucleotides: TGCGCCAGCAGCCCGGAAGGCGGGGCCCTGTACGAGCAGTACTTC. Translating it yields CASSPEGGALYEQYF.

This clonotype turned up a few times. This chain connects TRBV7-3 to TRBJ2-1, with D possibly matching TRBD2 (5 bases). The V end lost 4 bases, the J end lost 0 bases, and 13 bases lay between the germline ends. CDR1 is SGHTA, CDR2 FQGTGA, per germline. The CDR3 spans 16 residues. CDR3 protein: CASSSSGGLSYNEQFF. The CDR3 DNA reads TGTGCCAGCAGCTCTTCCGGCGGACTCTCCTACAATGAGCAGTTCTTC.

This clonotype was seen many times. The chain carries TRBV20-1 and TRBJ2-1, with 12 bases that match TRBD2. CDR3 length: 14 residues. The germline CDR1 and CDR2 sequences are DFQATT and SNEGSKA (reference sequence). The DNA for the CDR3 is TGCAGCGCGAATGGACTAGCGGGACACAATGAGCAGTTCTTC. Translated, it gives CSANGLAGHNEQFF.

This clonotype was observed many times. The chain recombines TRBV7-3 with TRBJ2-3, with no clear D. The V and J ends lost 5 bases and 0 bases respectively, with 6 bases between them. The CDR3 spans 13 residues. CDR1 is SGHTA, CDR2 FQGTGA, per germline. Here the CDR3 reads CASSPFSTDTQYF. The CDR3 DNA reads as TGTGCCAGCAGCCCTTTTAGCACAGATACGCAGTATTTT.

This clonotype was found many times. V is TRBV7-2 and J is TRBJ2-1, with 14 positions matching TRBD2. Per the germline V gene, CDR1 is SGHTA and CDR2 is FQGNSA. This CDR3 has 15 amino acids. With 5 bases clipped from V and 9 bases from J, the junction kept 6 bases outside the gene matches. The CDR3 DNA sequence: TGTGCCAGCAGCGCAACGACTAGCGGGAGGGGTGAGCAGTTCTTC. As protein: CASSATTSGRGEQFF. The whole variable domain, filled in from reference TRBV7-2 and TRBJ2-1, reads GAGVSQSPSNKVTEKGKDVELRCDPISGHTALYWYRQSLGQGLEFLIYFQGNSAPDKSGLPSDRFSAERTGGSVSTLTIQRTQQEDSAVYLCASSATTSGRGEQFFGPGTRLTVL.

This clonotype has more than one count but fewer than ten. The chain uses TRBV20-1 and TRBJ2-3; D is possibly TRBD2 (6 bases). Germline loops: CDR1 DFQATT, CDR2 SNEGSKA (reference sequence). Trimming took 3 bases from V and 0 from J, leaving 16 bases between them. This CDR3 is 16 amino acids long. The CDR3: CSASSPGLGSTDTQYF. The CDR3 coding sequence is TGCAGTGCTAGTTCACCGGGACTGGGGAGCACAGATACGCAGTATTTT.

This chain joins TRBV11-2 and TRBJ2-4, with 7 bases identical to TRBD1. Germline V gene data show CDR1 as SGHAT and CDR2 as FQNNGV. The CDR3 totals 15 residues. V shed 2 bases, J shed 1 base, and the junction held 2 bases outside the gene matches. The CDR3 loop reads CASSLSRGAKNIQYF. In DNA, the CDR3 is TGTGCCAGCAGCTTAAGCAGGGGGGCCAAAAACATTCAGTACTTC.

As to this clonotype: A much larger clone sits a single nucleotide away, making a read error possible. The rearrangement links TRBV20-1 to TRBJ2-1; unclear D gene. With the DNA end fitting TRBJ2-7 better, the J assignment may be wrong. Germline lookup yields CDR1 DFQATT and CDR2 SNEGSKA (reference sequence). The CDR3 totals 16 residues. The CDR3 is CSARPPTPRINNEQYF. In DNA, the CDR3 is TGCAGTGCTAGACCTCCAACTCCGAGGATTAACAATGAGCAGTACTTC.

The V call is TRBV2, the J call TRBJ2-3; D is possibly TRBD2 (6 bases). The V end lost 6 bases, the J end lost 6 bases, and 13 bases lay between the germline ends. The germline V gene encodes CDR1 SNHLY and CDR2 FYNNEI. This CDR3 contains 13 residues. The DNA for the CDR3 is TGTGCCAGCAGAGCCCTGGCGGGGGATACGCAGTATTTT. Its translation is CASRALAGDTQYF.

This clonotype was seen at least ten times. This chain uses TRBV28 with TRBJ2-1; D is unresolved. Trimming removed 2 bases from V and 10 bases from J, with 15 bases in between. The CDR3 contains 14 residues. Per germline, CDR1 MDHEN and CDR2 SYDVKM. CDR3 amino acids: CASSLGGTRGEQFF. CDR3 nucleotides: TGTGCCAGCAGTTTAGGTGGAACCCGCGGAGAGCAGTTCTTC. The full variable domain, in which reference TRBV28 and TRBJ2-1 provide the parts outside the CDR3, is DVKVTQSSRYLVKRTGEKVFLECVQDMDHENMFWYRQDPGLGLRLIYFSYDVKMKEKGDIPEGYSVSREKKERFSLILESASTNQTSMYLCASSLGGTRGEQFFGPGTRLTVL.

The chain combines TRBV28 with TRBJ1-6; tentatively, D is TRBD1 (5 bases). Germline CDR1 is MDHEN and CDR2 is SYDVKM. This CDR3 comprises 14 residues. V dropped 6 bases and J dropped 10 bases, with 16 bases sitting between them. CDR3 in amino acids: CASRAPTGSSPLHF. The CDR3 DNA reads TGTGCCAGCAGAGCCCCCACAGGTTCCTCACCCCTCCACTTT.

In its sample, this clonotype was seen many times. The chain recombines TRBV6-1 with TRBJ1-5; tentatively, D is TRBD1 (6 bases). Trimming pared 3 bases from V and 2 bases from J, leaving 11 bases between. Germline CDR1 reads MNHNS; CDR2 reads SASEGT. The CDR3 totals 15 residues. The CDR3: CASSDPQGGNQPQHF. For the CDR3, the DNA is TGTGCCAGCAGTGACCCACAGGGAGGCAATCAGCCCCAGCATTTT.

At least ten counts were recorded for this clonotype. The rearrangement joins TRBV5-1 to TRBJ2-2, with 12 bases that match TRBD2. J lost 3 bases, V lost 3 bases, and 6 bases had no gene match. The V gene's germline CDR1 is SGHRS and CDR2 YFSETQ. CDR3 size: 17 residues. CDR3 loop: CASSSTLAGGYTGELFF. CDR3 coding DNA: TGCGCCAGCAGCTCGACCCTAGCGGGAGGGTACACCGGGGAGCTGTTTTTT.

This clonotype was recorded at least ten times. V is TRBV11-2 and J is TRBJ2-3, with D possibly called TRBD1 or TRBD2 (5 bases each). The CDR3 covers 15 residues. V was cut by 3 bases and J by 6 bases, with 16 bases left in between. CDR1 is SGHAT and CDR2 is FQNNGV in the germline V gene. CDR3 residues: CASSLSGQGRDTQYF. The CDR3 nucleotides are TGTGCCAGCAGCTTGTCGGGGCAGGGAAGGGATACGCAGTATTTT. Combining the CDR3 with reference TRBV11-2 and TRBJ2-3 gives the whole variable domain EAGVAQSPRYKIIEKRQSVAFWCNPISGHATLYWYQQILGQGPKLLIQFQNNGVVDDSQLPKDRFSAERLKGVDSTLKIQPAKLEDSAVYLCASSLSGQGRDTQYFGPGTRLTVL.